These T cell receptor beta chains were read from a single sample in a study of blood T cell repertoires in COVID-19. Profiling relied on immunoSEQ multiplex PCR, and the TCRdb table lists in-frame clones only, not all of them. The table has 87,000 or so clones, approximately 86% seen once. The specimen was peripheral blood. The receptors originated from a woman over 75 in a cohort sampled during active or convalescent COVID-19. Each CDR3 is given with its conserved first and last residue. A D gene is named only where the DNA matches it firmly.

d_call | v_call | cdr3_aa
NA | TRBV15 | CATTRDFSSYNEQFF
TRBD2 | TRBV28 | CASNPMGGGRFYEQYF
TRBD2 | TRBV19 | CASSAGTSGRTDTQYF
NA | TRBV21-1 | CASRRAQPQHF
TRBD1 | TRBV28 | CASSPTTGGLEKLFF
NA | TRBV4-1 | CASSQDARGVNEKLFF
NA | TRBV14 | CASSITYEQYF
TRBD2 | TRBV19 | CASARLAGDTGELFF
TRBD1 | TRBV5-1 | CASRDRGLGANVLTF
TRBD1 | TRBV19 | CASSMGGTGGVYNEQFF
NA | TRBV5-1 | CASSPGVLLANYGYTF
NA | TRBV23-1 | CASSPGQMNTEAFF
NA | TRBV27 | CASSLSPAGNYGYTF
NA | TRBV7-9 | CASSLATGYENTIYF
NA | TRBV27 | CASRDPTNEKLFF
TRBD1 | TRBV10-3 | CATAGQGGMNTEAFF
NA | TRBV3-1/TRBV3-2 | CASTQRRADTQYF
TRBD2 | TRBV5-1 | CASSLAASGRYNEQFF
TRBD2 | TRBV6-5 | CASTLAGAPNEQFF
TRBD2 | TRBV11-3 | CASSPGGLAGGEQFF
NA | TRBV5-1 | CASRGRDTSYEQYF
NA | TRBV3-1/TRBV3-2 | CASSPKIAKNIQYF
TRBD2 | TRBV18 | CASFPSGGTGELFF
NA | TRBV5-1 | CASSLAGRSSYNEQFF
NA | TRBV28 | CASTPTASGNTIYF
NA | TRBV27 | CASSVGAQQPQHF